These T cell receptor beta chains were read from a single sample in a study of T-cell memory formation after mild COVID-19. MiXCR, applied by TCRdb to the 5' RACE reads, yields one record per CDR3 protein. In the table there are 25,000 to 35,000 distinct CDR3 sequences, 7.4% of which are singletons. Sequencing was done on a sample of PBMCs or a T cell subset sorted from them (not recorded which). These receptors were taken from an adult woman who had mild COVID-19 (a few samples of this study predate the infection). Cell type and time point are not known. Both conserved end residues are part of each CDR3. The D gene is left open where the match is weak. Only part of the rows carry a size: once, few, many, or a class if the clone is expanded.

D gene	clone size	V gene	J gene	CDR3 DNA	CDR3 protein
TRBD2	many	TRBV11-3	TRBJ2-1	TGTGCCAGCAGCTTAGACCGGGGGGGTACCTACAATGAGCAGTTCTTC	CASSLDRGGTYNEQFF
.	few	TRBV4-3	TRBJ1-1	TGCGCCAGCAGCCAAAATAGTGGGGGTCGGGTTGAAGCTTTCTTT	CASSQNSGGRVEAFF
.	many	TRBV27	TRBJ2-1	TGTGCCAGCAGTTCCCCCGTTGGGAGCGAGCAGTTCTTC	CASSSPVGSEQFF
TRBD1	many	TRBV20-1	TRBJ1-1	TGCAGTGCTCTCGGACAGGCCGTCACTGAAGCTTTCTTT	CSALGQAVTEAFF
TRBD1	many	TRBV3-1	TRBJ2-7	TGTGCCAGCAGCCCTTGGACAGGGGGCTCCTACGAGCAGTACTTC	CASSPWTGGSYEQYF
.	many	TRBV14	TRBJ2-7	TGTGCCAGCAGCCAAGTCAGTGTAGGGGGTCAGCACTTC	CASSQVSVGGQHF
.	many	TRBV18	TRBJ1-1	TGTGCCAGCTCACCAAGAACCGGGGACACTGAAGCTTTCTTT	CASSPRTGDTEAFF
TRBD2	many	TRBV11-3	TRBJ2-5	TGTGCCAGCAGCGTGACTAGCGGGGAGAGGGAGACCCAGTACTTC	CASSVTSGERETQYF
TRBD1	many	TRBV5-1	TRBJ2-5	TGCGCCAGCAGCGTGGGAGGGACAGGGAATCAAGAGACCCAGTACTTC	CASSVGGTGNQETQYF
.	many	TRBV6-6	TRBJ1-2	TGTGCCAGCGCCCCCGGGGGGTTTGACTATGGCTACACCTTC	CASAPGGFDYGYTF
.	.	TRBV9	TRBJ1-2	TGTGCCAGCAGCGTAGGATTGGGAGAAGTCGGCTACACCTTC	CASSVGLGEVGYTF
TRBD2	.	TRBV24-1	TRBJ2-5	TGTGCCACCAGTGGCGGGCTAGCGGGAAACCAAGAGACCCAGTACTTC	CATSGGLAGNQETQYF
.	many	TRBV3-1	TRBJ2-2	TGTGCCAGCAGCCCGTGGACAGCTTCGAACACCGGGGAGCTGTTTTTT	CASSPWTASNTGELFF
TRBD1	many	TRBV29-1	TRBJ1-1	TGCAGCGTTGCAGGGGGCGGTCTGCTCCCGGCTTTCTTT	CSVAGGGLLPAFF